Sequencing of this T cell receptor beta chain was carried out in a study of blood T cell repertoires in COVID-19. Study information: Sites across the United States, Italy and Spain contributed samples from acute and convalescent COVID-19. The analysed material was cDNA or gDNA that came from T cells, B-cell-depleted T cells, or PBMCs.

Germline CDR1 MGHDK, CDR2 SYGVNS. The V end was cut by 3 bases, the J end by 6 bases, with 9 bases between. This CDR3 spans 13 amino acids. In the study's own analysis: Using reference gene primer amplification, nucleated cell counts were estimated. Clones were read by immunoSEQ multiplex PCR, and TCRdb kept only the in-frame ones, dropping some. Clone size and the V and J calls come from that table; the DNA yielded D and trimming. In the table there are 60,000 to 75,000 clones, roughly 80% of which are singletons. Material: peripheral blood. This clonotype originated in an elderly woman with acute or convalescent COVID-19. The V and J genes are TRBV25-1 and TRBJ1-5; no definite D call. The CDR3 loop is CASSDRGSQPQHF. DNA for the CDR3: TGTGCCAGCAGTGATAGAGGTTCTCAGCCCCAGCATTTT.